What follows are 11 T cell receptor beta chains derived from one specimen sequenced in a study of blood T cell repertoires in COVID-19. Assay: immunoSEQ multiplex PCR; the TCRdb copy retains only in-frame clones and omits some. The sample lists about 380,000 clones, more than 75% occurring once. The sequenced sample was peripheral blood. Receptors originate from a human donor with acute or convalescent COVID-19. The donor label of this sample is uncertain.

This chain connects TRBV28 to TRBJ2-2, with D perhaps TRBD1 (7 bases). The V end was cut by 2 bases, the J end by 4 bases, with 8 bases between. This CDR3 is 14 amino acids long. Germline CDR1 MDHEN, CDR2 SYDVKM. The CDR3 DNA reads TGTGCCAGCAGTTTACAGGGGGGCACCGGGGAGCTGTTTTTT. It is translated as CASSLQGGTGELFF.

The CDR3 region is CASSQAGGGNDGYTF. The CDR3 bases are TGTGCCAGCAGCCAAGCAGGGGGCGGTAATGATGGCTACACCTTC. This sequence joins TRBV3-1 (or the pseudogene TRBV3-2) and TRBJ1-2, with 8 bases matching TRBD1. The V gene's germline CDR1 is LGHDT and CDR2 YNNKEL (reference sequence). The CDR3 covers 15 residues. The ends lost 1 base at V and 6 bases at J; junction bases unmatched: 7.

The rearrangement links TRBV5-1 to TRBJ1-2; 8 nucleotides line up with TRBD1. Per germline, CDR1 SGHRS and CDR2 YFSETQ. The CDR3 runs to 13 residues. With 4 bases clipped from V and 5 bases from J, the junction kept 4 bases outside the gene matches. CDR3: CASSRDRGYGYTF. The DNA of the CDR3 is TGCGCCAGCAGCCGTGACAGGGGATATGGCTACACCTTC. Full variable domain (remainder filled in from reference TRBV5-1 and TRBJ1-2): KAGVTQTPRYLIKTRGQQVTLSCSPISGHRSVSWYQQTPGQGLQFLFEYFSETQRNKGNFPGRFSGRQFSNSRSEMNVSTLELGDSALYLCASSRDRGYGYTFGSGTRLTVV.

The V gene is TRBV30, the J gene TRBJ2-7; D is possibly TRBD2 (5 bases). This CDR3 is built from 13 residues. Germline V gene sequence: CDR1 GTSNPN, CDR2 SVGIG (reference sequence). The germline V and J ends were trimmed by 0 bases and 2 bases, with 8 bases remaining between them. CDR3 amino acids: CAWSVGGAYEQYF. CDR3 DNA: TGTGCCTGGAGTGTTGGAGGAGCCTACGAGCAGTACTTC.

This chain uses TRBV12-5 with TRBJ1-1, with D maybe TRBD1 (6 bases). The CDR3 contains 14 residues. The germline CDR1 and CDR2 sequences are LGHNT and FRNRAP. V was shortened by 7 bases and J by 5 bases, with 17 bases between the two germline ends. CDR3 residues: CASAPDRVATEAFF. As DNA, the CDR3 is TGTGCTAGTGCCCCGGACAGAGTCGCGACTGAAGCTTTCTTT.

The chain is built from TRBV15 and TRBJ2-1; D call uncertain. The CDR3 covers 12 residues. V lost 1 base and J 5 bases, leaving 3 bases between the germline ends. Germline loops: CDR1 LNHNV, CDR2 YYDKDF (reference sequence). CDR3 amino acids: CATSRVDNEQFF. The DNA for the CDR3 is TGTGCCACCAGCAGAGTAGACAATGAGCAGTTCTTC.

The chain joins TRBV5-4 to TRBJ2-2, with TRBD2 matching over 8 bases. Germline-derived CDR1 and CDR2 are SGHNT and YYREEE (reference sequence). This CDR3 is built from 16 residues. V was pared by 5 bases and J by 4 bases, with 10 bases of the junction left unmatched. CDR3 nucleotides: TGTGCCAGCAGGAGGTCCGGGACTAGGGGCACCGGGGAGCTGTTTTTT. Encoded protein: CASRRSGTRGTGELFF.

The J gene is TRBJ2-1, the V gene TRBV5-1, with TRBD1 identical over 8 bases. V shed 3 bases and J 3 bases; nucleotides not matched to a gene: 2. The CDR3 spans 14 residues. Germline values: CDR1 SGHRS, CDR2 YFSETQ. This chain's CDR3 is CASSSGGRYNEQFF. The DNA for the CDR3 is TGCGCCAGCAGCTCAGGGGGCCGCTACAATGAGCAGTTCTTC.

This clone was detected only a few times. This chain joins TRBV18 and TRBJ1-1; possible D gene TRBD1, 5 bases. Trimming left V 6 bases short and J 1 base short, with 9 bases between. The CDR3 runs 13 residues. Germline-derived CDR1 and CDR2 are KGHSH and LQKENI. CDR3 nucleotide sequence: TGTGCCAGCTCTCAGGGAGGGAACACTGAAGCTTTCTTT. Its protein is CASSQGGNTEAFF.

V and J are TRBV3-1 (or the pseudogene TRBV3-2) and TRBJ1-5; 7 bases are a match to TRBD1. This CDR3 is built from 14 residues. Germline V gives CDR1 LGHDT, CDR2 YNNKEL (reference sequence). V shed 2 bases, J shed 9 bases, and the junction held 7 bases outside the gene matches. The CDR3 spells CASSQRPQGGPQHF. The CDR3 bases are TGTGCCAGCAGCCAACGCCCTCAGGGGGGGCCCCAGCATTTT.

This clone occurred a few times. The genes are TRBV28 and TRBJ1-4; possible D gene TRBD1, 6 bases. CDR3 length equals 15 residues. V lost 6 bases and J lost 8, with 19 bases in between. Germline lookup yields CDR1 MDHEN and CDR2 SYDVKM. CDR3 in DNA: TGTGCCAGCAGGTCGTTTGGGGGGGGCTGGGAAAAACTGTTTTTT. It specifies CASRSFGGGWEKLFF.